The 22 T cell receptor beta chains in this list originate from one sample, sequenced in a study of PD-L1 blockade in urothelial cancer. Using immunoSEQ multiplex PCR, the repertoire was profiled, and TCRdb retains in-frame clones only, with some absent. In the table there are 37,000 or so clones, 82% of which are singletons. The material sequenced was PBMCs, taken around atezolizumab (anti-PD-L1) treatment. These receptor sequences come from a man in his fifties or sixties with urothelial cancer.

This chain joins TRBV6-1 and TRBJ2-3, with D perhaps matching TRBD1 (6 bases). Between the trimmed V and J ends, which lost 2 bases and 3 bases, there was a span of 15 bases. The CDR3 length is 16 residues. The germline gives CDR1 MNHNS, CDR2 SASEGT. CDR3 DNA sequence: TGTGCCAGCAGTGAACCAGGGGCCGTAAGAACAGATACGCAGTATTTT. Amino acid sequence: CASSEPGAVRTDTQYF.

The CDR3 region has the DNA TGCGCCAGCAGCCAAGACCCCCGGGGGGGGCCACTCAACCCCTACGAGCAGTACTTC. It specifies CASSQDPRGGPLNPYEQYF. The rearrangement links TRBV4-1 to TRBJ2-7; 8 bases agree with TRBD2. The CDR3 extends over 19 amino acids. Germline CDR1 reads MGHRA; CDR2 reads YSYEKL. The V and J ends lost 0 bases and 2 bases, in that order; junction bases with no gene match: 15.

This clone was observed a handful of times. This chain joins TRBV2 and TRBJ2-7; a possible D gene is TRBD1 (6 bases). CDR3 size: 12 residues. From germline, CDR1 is SNHLY and CDR2 FYNNEI. The V gene lost 6 bases and the J gene lost 5 bases, with 11 bases spanning the gap. CDR3 loop: CASRRQVHEQYF. The CDR3 DNA sequence: TGTGCCAGCAGGCGACAGGTGCACGAGCAGTACTTC.

The CDR3, as DNA: TGTGCCAGCTCACCAGAAGGGGGCAGGAGTGAAAAACTGTTTTTT. It is translated as CASSPEGGRSEKLFF. The rearrangement joins TRBV18 to TRBJ1-4; 7 positions agree with TRBD1. In germline, CDR1 is KGHSH, CDR2 LQKENI. The CDR3 has 15 amino acids. The V and J ends lost 2 bases and 7 bases, in that order; junction bases with no gene match: 7.

CDR3 in DNA: TGTGCCAGCAGTTCAGGCACCTACGAGCAGTACTTC. This translates into CASSSGTYEQYF. The chain combines TRBV6-5 with TRBJ2-7; D is unresolved. There are 12 residues in the CDR3. Looked up from germline, CDR1 is MNHEY and CDR2 is SVGAGI. V dropped 4 bases and J dropped 2 bases, with 6 bases sitting between them.

J is TRBJ1-6 and V is TRBV7-9; D is perhaps TRBD1 (6 bases). The V and J ends lost 5 bases and 10 bases respectively, with 9 bases between them. The germline gives CDR1 SEHNR, CDR2 FQNEAQ (reference sequence). The CDR3 runs 12 residues. In DNA, the CDR3 is TGTGCCAGCAGCCCCCAGGGGTCACCCCTCCACTTT. It specifies CASSPQGSPLHF.

The chain combines TRBV28 with TRBJ1-4, with TRBD1 matching 7 bases. The CDR3 contains 15 residues. V lost 4 bases and J lost 7; bases outside the gene matches: 9. The V gene's germline CDR1 is MDHEN and CDR2 SYDVKM. The DNA of the CDR3 is TGTGCCAGCAGTTACTCGACAGGGTTGAGTGAAAAACTGTTTTTT. This translates into CASSYSTGLSEKLFF.

The chain uses TRBV6-1 and TRBJ2-5; the match to TRBD1 covers 7 bases. J was trimmed by 2 bases and V by 8 bases; bases with no gene match: 2. The CDR3 has 12 residues. From germline, CDR1 is MNHNS and CDR2 SASEGT. The CDR3 region is CASARGQETQYF. In nucleotides, the CDR3 is TGTGCCAGCGCCAGGGGGCAAGAGACCCAGTACTTC.

This clone came up a few times. The CDR3, as DNA: TGTGCCAGCAGTTACAGGACAGGGGACACCGGGGAGCTGTTTTTT. This translates into CASSYRTGDTGELFF. The V and J genes are TRBV6-6 and TRBJ2-2, with TRBD1 identical over 9 bases. The junction had 1 base not matched to a gene; V was cut back by 2 bases and J by 3 bases. This CDR3 has 15 amino acids. Germline CDR1 MNHNY, CDR2 SVGAGI (reference sequence).

CDR3 sequence: CASSADRRAGELFF. CDR3 nucleotide sequence: TGTGCCAGCAGTGCAGACAGACGGGCCGGGGAGCTGTTTTTT. V usage is TRBV2 and J usage is TRBJ2-2, with D perhaps TRBD1 (5 bases). Trimming stripped 4 bases from V and 6 bases from J, with 12 bases between. CDR3 size: 14 residues. CDR1 SNHLY and CDR2 FYNNEI come from the germline V gene.

The chain employs TRBV28 and TRBJ1-5, with a tentative D call TRBD1 (6 bases). Germline V lookup: CDR1 MDHEN, CDR2 SYDVKM. This CDR3 has 13 amino acids. V dropped 8 bases and J dropped 5 bases, with 13 bases sitting between them. CDR3 coding DNA: TGTGCCAGCGTTGCAGGGGATGATCAGCCCCAGCATTTT. The encoded protein is CASVAGDDQPQHF.

This clone showed up just a few times. The CDR3 region is CASSAPQTEISSYEQYF. Here the CDR3 DNA reads TGTGCCAGCAGCGCCCCCCAGACGGAGATAAGCTCCTACGAGCAGTACTTC. The rearrangement joins TRBV7-2 to TRBJ2-7; D not certain. This CDR3 has 17 residues. With 5 bases removed from V and 0 bases from J, the gap between germline ends came to 20 bases. CDR1 SGHTA and CDR2 FQGNSA come from the germline V gene.

The chain joins TRBV6-1 to TRBJ2-1; TRBD1 agrees at 9 bases. This CDR3 is built from 14 residues. The junction had 11 bases not matched to a gene; V was cut back by 8 bases and J by 9 bases. Per germline, CDR1 MNHNS and CDR2 SASEGT. The CDR3 nucleotides read TGTGCCAGCCACGACAGGGGGGGTGGGCCTGAGCAGTTCTTC. Protein: CASHDRGGGPEQFF.

The V and J genes are TRBV5-6 and TRBJ2-5; 7 bases are shared with TRBD1. This CDR3 has 14 amino acids. J lost 1 base, V lost 1 base, and 1 base had no gene match. Germline-derived CDR1 and CDR2 are SGHDT and YYEEEE. In DNA form, the CDR3 reads TGTGCCAGCAGCTTGAAGGGGGCCCAAGAGACCCAGTACTTC. Translated: CASSLKGAQETQYF.

V usage is TRBV28 and J usage is TRBJ1-1; TRBD1 matches at 7 bases. The V segment lost 6 bases and the J segment 1 base; nucleotides outside the gene matches: 5. Germline V lookup: CDR1 MDHEN, CDR2 SYDVKM. This CDR3 region has 14 residues. The CDR3 nucleotides are TGTGCCAGCAGGTCCAGACAGGGGAACACTGAAGCTTTCTTT. Residues: CASRSRQGNTEAFF. Full variable domain (rest looked up from reference TRBV28 and TRBJ1-1): DVKVTQSSRYLVKRTGEKVFLECVQDMDHENMFWYRQDPGLGLRLIYFSYDVKMKEKGDIPEGYSVSREKKERFSLILESASTNQTSMYLCASRSRQGNTEAFFGQGTRLTVV.

This clone was counted only a few times. The chain carries TRBV7-6 and TRBJ2-1; weak D call: TRBD1 (5 bases). This CDR3 is 18 amino acids long. Germline assignment: CDR1 SGHVS and CDR2 FNYEAQ. Trimming cost V 1 base and J 0 bases, with 16 bases left between them. This chain's CDR3 is CASSLGFGAFGSYNEQFF. Written as DNA, the CDR3 is TGTGCCAGCAGCTTAGGGTTTGGGGCGTTTGGCTCCTACAATGAGCAGTTCTTC.

The table lists this clone with a few counts. V is TRBV6-4 and J is TRBJ2-3; D is perhaps TRBD2 (7 bases). The CDR3 is made up of 15 amino acids. The V gene lost 2 bases and the J gene lost 2 bases, with 11 bases spanning the gap. Germline V gene data show CDR1 as MRHNA and CDR2 as SNTAGT. The CDR3 DNA reads as TGTGCCAGCAGTGACGGGGGGGCCGTCACAGATACGCAGTATTTT. Residues: CASSDGGAVTDTQYF.

The chain links TRBV6-5 to TRBJ2-7, with 9 bases lining up with TRBD1. J lost 6 bases, V lost 0 bases, and 6 bases had no gene match. Germline V gene data show CDR1 as MNHEY and CDR2 as SVGAGI. The CDR3 has 15 residues. This CDR3 is CASSYSWTGDREQYF. CDR3 nucleotide sequence: TGTGCCAGCAGTTACTCTTGGACAGGGGACCGCGAGCAGTACTTC.

The gene calls are TRBV6-1 and TRBJ2-7; the match to TRBD1 covers 8 bases. This CDR3 spans 16 amino acids. Looked up from germline, CDR1 is MNHNS and CDR2 is SASEGT. With 8 bases clipped from V and 8 bases from J, the junction kept 20 bases outside the gene matches. The CDR3 region is CASGVSNRGGTGKQYF. The CDR3, as DNA: TGTGCCAGCGGTGTCTCCAACCGAGGGGGGACAGGCAAGCAGTACTTC.

This chain joins TRBV5-1 and TRBJ2-4, with a weak D call TRBD2 (6 bases). Germline assignment: CDR1 SGHRS and CDR2 YFSETQ. This CDR3 is built from 15 residues. V shed 0 bases and J shed 6 bases, with 13 bases lying between them. The CDR3 loop is CASSLGRGGGNIQYF. CDR3 nucleotide sequence: TGCGCCAGCAGCTTGGGCCGGGGAGGAGGAAACATTCAGTACTTC. Full variable domain (missing parts from reference TRBV5-1 and TRBJ2-4): KAGVTQTPRYLIKTRGQQVTLSCSPISGHRSVSWYQQTPGQGLQFLFEYFSETQRNKGNFPGRFSGRQFSNSRSEMNVSTLELGDSALYLCASSLGRGGGNIQYFGAGTRLSVL.

The V call is TRBV5-4, the J call TRBJ1-6, with D possibly TRBD1 on 6 matching bases. The CDR3 runs 13 residues. Germline loops: CDR1 SGHNT, CDR2 YYREEE (reference sequence). V lost 3 bases and J lost 5, with 6 bases in between. CDR3 in DNA: TGTGCCAGCAGCTGGGACAATAATTCACCCCTCCACTTT. Translated: CASSWDNNSPLHF.

The rearrangement joins TRBV6-1 to TRBJ1-4; D not certain. CDR1 and CDR2 (germline): MNHNS, SASEGT. The CDR3 has 13 amino acids. V lost 2 bases and J 8 bases, leaving 9 bases between the germline ends. The CDR3 nucleotides are TGTGCCAGCAGTGAACAGGCTGACGAAAAACTGTTTTTT. Translating gives CASSEQADEKLFF.